This T cell receptor (beta chain) was recorded in a study of blood T cell repertoires in COVID-19. CDR3 length: 16 residues. The germline V gene has CDR1 MNHEY and CDR2 SMNVEV (reference sequence). V gave up 1 base and J gave up 7 bases; unmatched junction bases: 7. Produced via immunoSEQ multiplex PCR; TCRdb's table is partial and in-frame only. This sample yields 25,000 to 35,000 clones, of which roughly 90% are seen a single time; approximately 12% belongs to the top ten. This receptor was identified in a human donor in a cohort sampled during active COVID-19. Source material: peripheral blood. The gene calls are TRBV27 and TRBJ2-1; TRBD1 matches at 10 bases. The CDR3 coding sequence is TGTGCCAGCAGTTTATACGGGACAGGGGATACTAATGAGCAGTTCTTC. Amino acid sequence: CASSLYGTGDTNEQFF.